The present TCR beta chain was sequenced within a study of CD8 T cells in Susac syndrome (dated by TCRdb to about 2019). Background for the entire study: Repertoire sequencing was used to test whether CD8+ T cell activation and differentiation in Susac syndrome was antigen driven. The study at large found these results: The study acknowledged that relatively few individuals were included in the TCR sequencing and HLA analysis.

With regard to this clonotype: It lacks a known antigen. No clone much larger than this one lies a single base away; base qualities are absent.

The junction shows trimming of 2 bases on V and 6 bases on J, plus 10 bases between the germline ends. The CDR3 runs 13 amino acids, cysteine and phenylalanine included. Just CDR3 DNA is preserved here, 39 bases in frame from base 1. Per the germline V gene, SGHTA is the CDR1 and FQGNSA is the CDR2. RNA was extracted using the RNeasy kit, and roughly 0.5 to 1 microgram was reverse transcribed with random hexamers. The immunoSEQ multiplex PCR assay, covering 54 Vbeta and 13 Jbeta segments, was used to amplify TCR beta CDR3 regions. PCR amplification bias was corrected using a synthetic template baseline for primer optimization and computational correction. The study's own analysis went as follows. Reads were assigned to V, D and J genes according to IMGT and analyzed in immunoSEQ Analyzer, with only productive sequences retained. Clonality was calculated as one minus the Shannon entropy normalized by log2 of the number of productive unique sequences. For each patient and control, public and private clones were evaluated among the 100 most prevalent clones. Clones were defined as Susac-specific if absent from the healthy and MS cohorts, from around 1,000 published viral clones and from other ImmuneACCESS disease sequences. TCRdb ran its own pipeline on the public reads, namely fastp trimming at Q25 and MiXCR clone calling, and kept in-frame beta chains. Entries are consolidated by CDR3 protein sequence, retaining the most common genes and DNA. The V and J calls and clone size come from TCRdb's table, not from the authors' own analysis. The sample table lists more than 95,000 distinct CDR3 sequences, around 94% of them with a count of one. In total, the top ten clones hold roughly 0.088% of the sample.

Peripheral blood CD8+ and CD4+ T cells from healthy donors, Susac syndrome patients and multiple sclerosis patients were profiled by high-throughput TCR beta sequencing. Multiple sclerosis controls were treatment-naive patients with stable or active relapsing-remitting disease fulfilling revised McDonald criteria. Bulk CD8+ and CD4+ T cells were purified by magnetic negative isolation, while CD8+ TEMRA cells were enriched using FACS. Blood was collected in EDTA tubes and processed within 24 hours, with PBMCs isolated through density gradient centrifugation. PBMCs intended for TCR sequencing were cryopreserved in liquid nitrogen and thawed later in a water bath at 37 degrees C. A purity of at least 90% was achieved for sorted or isolated CD4+, CD8+ and CD8+ TEMRA cells.

Rearrangement joined TRBV7-2 to TRBJ1-2, with the identity of the D gene unclear. Sequenced input: CD4+ T cells from PBMCs. This TCR was sampled from a human donor with multiple sclerosis. At the DNA level, the sequence is TGTGCCAGCAGCTTAAAGGGCGGGGATGGCTACACCTTC. It translates to CASSLKGGDGYTF.